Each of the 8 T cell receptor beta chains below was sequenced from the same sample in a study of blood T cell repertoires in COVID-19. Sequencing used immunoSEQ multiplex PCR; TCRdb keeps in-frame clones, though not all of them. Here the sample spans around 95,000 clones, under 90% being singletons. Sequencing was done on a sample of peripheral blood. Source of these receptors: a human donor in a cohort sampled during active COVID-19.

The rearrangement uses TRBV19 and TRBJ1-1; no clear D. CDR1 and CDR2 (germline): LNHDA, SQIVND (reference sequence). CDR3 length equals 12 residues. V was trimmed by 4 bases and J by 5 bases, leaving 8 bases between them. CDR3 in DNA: TGTGCCAGTAGTAACCGGGAGACTGAAGCTTTCTTT. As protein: CASSNRETEAFF.

The CDR3 is CASIPLPGGNQPQHF. The CDR3 DNA follows: TGTGCCAGCATCCCACTCCCCGGGGGCAATCAGCCCCAGCATTTT. This rearrangement joins TRBV2 to TRBJ1-5; the D is unclear. Germline CDR1 is SNHLY and CDR2 is FYNNEI. Trimming stripped 7 bases from V and 2 bases from J, with 15 bases between. The CDR3 is made up of 15 amino acids. The full variable domain, completed using reference TRBV2 and TRBJ1-5, is EPEVTQTPSHQVTQMGQEVILRCVPISNHLYFYWYRQILGQKVEFLVSFYNNEISEKSEIFDDQFSVERPDGSNFTLKIRSTKLEDSAMYFCASIPLPGGNQPQHFGDGTRLSIL.

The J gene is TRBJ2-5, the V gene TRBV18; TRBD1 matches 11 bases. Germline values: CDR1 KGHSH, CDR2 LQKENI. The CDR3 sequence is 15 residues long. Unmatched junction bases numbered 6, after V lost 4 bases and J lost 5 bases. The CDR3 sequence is CASSRKDRGPETQYF. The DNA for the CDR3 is TGTGCCAGCTCACGAAAGGACAGGGGGCCGGAGACCCAGTACTTC.

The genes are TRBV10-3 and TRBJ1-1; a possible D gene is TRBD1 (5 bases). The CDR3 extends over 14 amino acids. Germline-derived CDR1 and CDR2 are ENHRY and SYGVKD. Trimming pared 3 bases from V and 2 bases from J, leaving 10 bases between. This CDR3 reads CAISDPQENTEAFF. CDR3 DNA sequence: TGTGCCATCAGTGACCCACAGGAAAACACTGAAGCTTTCTTT.

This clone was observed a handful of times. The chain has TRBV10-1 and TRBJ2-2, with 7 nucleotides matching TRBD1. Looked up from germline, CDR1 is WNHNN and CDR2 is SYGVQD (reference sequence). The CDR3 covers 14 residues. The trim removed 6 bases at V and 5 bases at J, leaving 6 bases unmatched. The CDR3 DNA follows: TGCGCCAGCAGGATGAACAGGGGAACCGGGGAGCTGTTTTTT. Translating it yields CASRMNRGTGELFF.

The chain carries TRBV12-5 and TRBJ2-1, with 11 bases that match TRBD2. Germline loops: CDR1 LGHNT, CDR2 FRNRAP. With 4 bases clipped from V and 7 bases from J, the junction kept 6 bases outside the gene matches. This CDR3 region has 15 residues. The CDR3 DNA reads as TGTGCTAGTGGTTGGGGTAGCGGGGGGGCGAATGAGCAGTTCTTC. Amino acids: CASGWGSGGANEQFF.

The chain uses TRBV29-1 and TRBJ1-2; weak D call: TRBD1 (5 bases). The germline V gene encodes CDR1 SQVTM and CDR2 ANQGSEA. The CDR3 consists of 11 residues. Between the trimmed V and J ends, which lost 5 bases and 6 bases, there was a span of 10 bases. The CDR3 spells CSVYSGNGYTF. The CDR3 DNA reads TGCAGCGTTTATTCAGGGAATGGCTACACCTTC.

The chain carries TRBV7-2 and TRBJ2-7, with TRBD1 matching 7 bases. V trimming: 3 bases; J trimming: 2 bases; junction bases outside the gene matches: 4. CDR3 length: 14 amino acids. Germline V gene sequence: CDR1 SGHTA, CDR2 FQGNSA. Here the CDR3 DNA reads TGTGCCAGCAGCTTTGGACAGGTTACCTACGAGCAGTACTTC. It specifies CASSFGQVTYEQYF.